The 11 T cell receptor beta chains below all came from one sample that was sequenced in a study of blood T cell repertoires in COVID-19. The repertoire was sequenced with immunoSEQ multiplex PCR; TCRdb's copy has only in-frame clones and lacks some. The sample has a few hundred thousand clones; around nine tenths are singletons. The material sequenced was peripheral blood. The receptors were gathered from a man between 60 and 70 years old who had recovered from COVID-19.

This clone was recorded once. The chain links TRBV6-1 to TRBJ2-1; a weak D match, TRBD2 (6 bases). CDR1 and CDR2 from the germline V gene are MNHNS and SASEGT. V was trimmed by 4 bases and J by 4 bases, leaving 17 bases between them. The CDR3 extends over 16 amino acids. CDR3 region: CASSAVRGTRYNEQFF. Written as DNA, the CDR3 is TGTGCCAGCAGTGCCGTACGGGGGACCAGATACAATGAGCAGTTCTTC.

CDR3 sequence reads: CASSMQGQSGNTIYF. CDR3 nucleotide sequence: TGTGCCAGTAGTATGCAGGGTCAATCTGGAAACACCATATATTTT. The V gene is TRBV19, the J gene TRBJ1-3; weak D call: TRBD1 (5 bases). Trimming removed 3 bases from V and 1 base from J, with 10 bases in between. Germline V gives CDR1 LNHDA, CDR2 SQIVND (reference sequence). The CDR3 sequence is 15 residues long.

The chain carries TRBV6-5 and TRBJ2-1, with D perhaps TRBD1 (7 bases). The CDR3 is made up of 15 amino acids. V was clipped by 4 bases and J by 7 bases, with 17 bases between them. Germline V gives CDR1 MNHEY, CDR2 SVGAGI. The CDR3 region has the DNA TGTGCCAGCAGTTCGGGGGCCACACAGGGGAATGAGCAGTTCTTC. This sequence encodes CASSSGATQGNEQFF.

This chain links TRBV10-3 with TRBJ1-3; D is uncertain. Germline-derived CDR1 and CDR2 are ENHRY and SYGVKD. V dropped 8 bases and J dropped 0 bases, with 14 bases sitting between them. This CDR3 spans 15 amino acids. CDR3 sequence reads: CAIAYQQSSGNTIYF. The CDR3 DNA reads as TGTGCCATCGCGTACCAACAGAGCTCTGGAAACACCATATATTTT.

J is TRBJ1-2 and V is TRBV27; D might be TRBD1 (5 bases). The germline V gene encodes CDR1 MNHEY and CDR2 SMNVEV (reference sequence). This CDR3 region has 13 residues. With 5 bases removed from V and 12 bases from J, the gap between germline ends came to 19 bases. DNA for the CDR3: TGTGCCAGCAGTCCCACCTTACAGGCTTCCAACACCTTC. This encodes CASSPTLQASNTF.

CDR3 DNA sequence: TGTGCCAGCAGCTTGGCCGTGGGGCCCAACTCCTACGAGCAGTACTTC. It yields the protein CASSLAVGPNSYEQYF. The chain couples TRBV5-5 to TRBJ2-7, with TRBD1 as a possible D gene (5 bases). This CDR3 has 16 residues. The germline V gene has CDR1 SGHKS and CDR2 YYEKEE (reference sequence). V lost 0 bases, J lost 0 bases, and 13 bases lay in between. Together with reference TRBV5-5 and TRBJ2-7, the CDR3 gives the full variable domain: DAGVTQSPTHLIKTRGQQVTLRCSPISGHKSVSWYQQVLGQGPQFIFQYYEKEERGRGNFPDRFSARQFPNYSSELNVNALLLGDSALYLCASSLAVGPNSYEQYFGPGTRLTVT.

This clone has just a few counts. V is TRBV6-5 and J is TRBJ1-3, with D uncertain. The germline CDR1 and CDR2 sequences are MNHEY and SVGAGI. CDR3 length: 16 residues. Trimming stripped 2 bases from V and 0 bases from J, with 11 bases between. The CDR3 spells CASSYGPSPSGNTIYF. CDR3 nucleotide sequence: TGTGCCAGCAGTTACGGGCCATCCCCCTCTGGAAACACCATATATTTT.

The chain is built from TRBV7-9 and TRBJ1-2; D is undetermined. V dropped 3 bases and J dropped 3 bases, with 8 bases sitting between them. This CDR3 region has 13 residues. The germline gives CDR1 SEHNR, CDR2 FQNEAQ (reference sequence). The CDR3 is CASSFGGYYGYTF. CDR3 nucleotide sequence: TGTGCCAGCAGCTTTGGCGGATACTATGGCTACACCTTC. Full variable domain (outside the CDR3, taken from reference TRBV7-9 and TRBJ1-2): DTGVSQNPRHKITKRGQNVTFRCDPISEHNRLYWYRQTLGQGPEFLTYFQNEAQLEKSRLLSDRFSAERPKGSFSTLEIQRTEQGDSAMYLCASSFGGYYGYTFGSGTRLTVV.

The V gene is TRBV12-3 or TRBV12-4, the J gene TRBJ1-5, with D hard to call. The CDR3 has 13 residues. Trimming removed 2 bases at V and 7 bases at J, with 9 bases between. DNA of the CDR3: TGTGCCAGCAGTTTAACGGAGAGACAGCCCCAGCATTTT. Amino acid sequence: CASSLTERQPQHF.

V usage is TRBV6-5 and J usage is TRBJ2-7, with 9 positions matching TRBD1. V gave up 4 bases and J gave up 2 bases; unmatched junction bases: 9. Germline loops: CDR1 MNHEY, CDR2 SVGAGI. The CDR3 runs to 16 residues. The CDR3 DNA is TGTGCCAGCAGTTCCCGGGGACAGGGCCCTACCTACGAGCAGTACTTC. Translating gives CASSSRGQGPTYEQYF.

The V gene is TRBV3-1 (or the pseudogene TRBV3-2), the J gene TRBJ1-3; tentative D call: TRBD1 (6 bases). The V end lost 1 base, the J end lost 2 bases, and 15 bases lay between the germline ends. CDR3 size: 17 residues. The germline V gene has CDR1 LGHDT and CDR2 YNNKEL (reference sequence). The CDR3 spells CASSQGYNRVAGNTIYF. The CDR3 bases are TGTGCCAGCAGCCAAGGCTACAACAGGGTTGCTGGAAACACCATATATTTT.